This T cell receptor (beta chain) was sequenced in a study of CD8+ T cells in alopecia areata. The authors extracted RNA and reverse transcribed it into cDNA as the sequencing template. Sequencing was performed with immunoSEQ multiplex PCR; in TCRdb, only in-frame clones are kept and a portion is missing. The sample shows 90,000 to 130,000 clones, no singletons; the ten largest hold around a fifth. This clone was seen a handful of times. The genes are named according to mouse. The DNA ends 4 residues before the CDR3 does, and the rest of the CDR3 is filled in from the germline J gene. The CDR3 spans 15 residues. Germline CDR1 LGHNA, CDR2 YNLKQL (reference sequence). The V end lost 0 bases, the J end lost 3 bases, and 11 bases lay between the germline ends.

This TCR was recovered from a C3H/HeJ mouse with alopecia areata. Strain haplotype at MHC: H2-k. The source material was lesional skin. The chain links TRBV5 to TRBJ1-2; D perhaps matches TRBD1 (5 bases). The sequenced CDR3 bases are TGTGCCAGCAGCCAAGATAAGGGGAGGGACTCC. It encodes CASSQDKGRDS. The full-length CDR3 reads as CASSQDKGRDSDYTF.